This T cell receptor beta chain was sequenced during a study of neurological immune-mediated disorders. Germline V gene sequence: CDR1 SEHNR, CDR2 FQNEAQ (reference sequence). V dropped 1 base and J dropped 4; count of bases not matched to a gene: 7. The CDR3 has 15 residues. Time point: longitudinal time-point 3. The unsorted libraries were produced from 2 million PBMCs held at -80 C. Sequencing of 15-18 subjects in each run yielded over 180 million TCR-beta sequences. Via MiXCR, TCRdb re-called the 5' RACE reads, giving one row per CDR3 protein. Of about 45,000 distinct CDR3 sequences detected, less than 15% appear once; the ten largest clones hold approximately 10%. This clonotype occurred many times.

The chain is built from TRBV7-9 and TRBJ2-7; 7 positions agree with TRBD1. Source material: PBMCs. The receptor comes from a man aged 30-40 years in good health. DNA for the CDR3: TGTGCCAGCAGCTTAGAAGGGGGCTATGCATACGAGCAGTACTTC. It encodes CASSLEGGYAYEQYF.